The 4 T cell receptor beta chains reported below all come from one sample, sequenced in a study of identical twins. A single record per CDR3 protein comes from TCRdb applying MiXCR to the 5' RACE reads. The sample includes 550,000 to 700,000 distinct CDR3 sequences, more than 9% of them seen just once. A further study also used this sample, focusing on yellow fever vaccine responses in identical twins.

The sequenced sample was PBMCs. The receptors originated from a young woman in good health.

This clonotype was detected ten times or more. The chain combines TRBV6-1 with TRBJ2-2, with TRBD1 matching 8 bases. Germline trimming cut 6 bases from V and 5 bases from J; bases unmatched to any gene: 5. Germline CDR1 MNHNS, CDR2 SASEGT. This CDR3 comprises 14 residues. The CDR3 region is CASRKGQGTGELFF. The CDR3, as DNA: TGTGCCAGCAGAAAAGGACAGGGAACCGGGGAGCTGTTTTTT.

As to this clonotype: With a much larger clone just one base away, this may be a read error. Here the CDR3 DNA reads TGTGCCAGCAGCTTAATGCTAGCGGGGACCGGGGAGCTGTTTTTT. Translating gives CASSLMLAGTGELFF. The chain couples TRBV11-2 to TRBJ2-2; 9 nucleotides line up with TRBD2. J was trimmed by 5 bases and V by 2 bases; bases with no gene match: 3. The CDR3 extends over 15 amino acids. CDR1 is SGHAT and CDR2 is FQNNGV in the germline V gene.

The V and J genes are TRBV24-1 and TRBJ2-3, with D maybe TRBD1 (6 bases). This CDR3 is built from 15 residues. V dropped 4 bases and J dropped 0 bases, with 10 bases sitting between them. Germline values: CDR1 KGHDR, CDR2 SFDVKD. The CDR3 coding sequence is TGTGCCACCAGTGAACTCGACAGGAGCACAGATACGCAGTATTTT. This translates into CATSELDRSTDTQYF.

V is TRBV7-2 and J is TRBJ2-7, with a tentative D call TRBD1 (5 bases). Germline lookup yields CDR1 SGHTA and CDR2 FQGNSA. The V end was cut by 2 bases, the J end by 3 bases, with 14 bases between. This CDR3 has 15 residues. CDR3 coding DNA: TGTGCCAGCAGCTTATATCAGACAGCGAGCTACGAGCAGTACTTC. This encodes CASSLYQTASYEQYF.